This T cell receptor (beta chain) emerged from a study of T cells after posttransplantation cyclophosphamide. The CDR3 is made up of 14 amino acids. Germline CDR1 and CDR2: LNHDA and SQIVND (reference sequence). V was pared by 7 bases and J by 0 bases, with 9 bases between. Treatment was busulfan-fludarabine conditioning, a marrow graft, and cyclophosphamide on days +3 and +4. Regarding this clone: Its antigen is unidentified.

The assay was immunoSEQ multiplex PCR, and TCRdb's table has in-frame clones only and misses some. Among about 6,700 clones, 81% were seen once, and the ten largest hold 20%. General study results and limits: Later blood repertoires were often dominated by clones from the donor CD8+ memory compartment.

V gene TRBV19 combines with J gene TRBJ1-4; D is undetermined. Sequenced material: PBMCs, taken after allogeneic stem cell transplant with posttransplant cyclophosphamide. The TCR was taken from a female patient aged 45-65 years who received an allogeneic stem cell transplant from a related donor, was CMV-positive, and had no GVHD. Some of the T cells might come from the graft donor. The CDR3 coding sequence is TGTGCCAGTAATCCCGCGGCAACTAATGAAAAACTGTTTTTT. Protein product: CASNPAATNEKLFF.